Listed below are T cell receptor beta chains from one sample, sequenced in a study of molecular identifiers for immune sequencing clone quantification. From the PCR reads, TCRdb called clonotypes with MiXCR, one entry per CDR3 protein. The sample contains around 470,000 distinct CDR3 sequences, around 23% of which appear only once. Source material: naive CD8+ T cells from blood, with Jurkat cell RNA spiked in. The receptors shown here come from a human donor in good health. Some libraries in this study had Jurkat cell RNA spiked in. The CDR3 runs from the conserved cysteine through the conserved F or W. D genes are given only for firm matches.

j_gene | v_gene | d_gene | CDR3aa
TRBJ2-3 | TRBV3-1 | - | CASSQEVKTWGAQDTQYF
TRBJ2-7 | TRBV19 | - | CASSIADSNYEQYF
TRBJ2-3 | TRBV21-1 | - | CASSKVEHTDTQYF
TRBJ2-7 | TRBV6-5 | TRBD2 | CASMGGLGEQYF
TRBJ1-5 | TRBV30 | - | CAWSDSDSNQPQHF
TRBJ2-3 | TRBV29-1 | TRBD2 | CSVEGRTSGITDTQYF
TRBJ2-3 | TRBV9 | - | CASGVAGAGDTQYF
TRBJ2-5 | TRBV18 | - | CASSLWSAEQETQYF
TRBJ1-1 | TRBV19 | TRBD1 | CASNPGQPRNTEAFF
TRBJ2-3 | TRBV5-5 | - | CASSFRGKVVSADTQYF
TRBJ2-1 | TRBV29-1 | TRBD1 | CSAQGATFQGNEQFF
TRBJ2-1 | TRBV27 | TRBD1 | CASRQTGSSYNEQFF
TRBJ1-5 | TRBV27 | TRBD1 | CASSPDRTSFVSNQPQHF
TRBJ2-1 | TRBV7-9 | - | CASSPPRAGTDNEQIF
TRBJ2-1 | TRBV6-2/TRBV6-3 | - | CASSYSGPLSYSYNEQFF
TRBJ1-3 | TRBV28 | TRBD1 | CASSWRDRSSGNTIYF
TRBJ1-3 | TRBV2 | - | CASRDWRNTIYF
TRBJ1-3 | TRBV4-3 | - | CASSQDQAPGNTIYF
TRBJ2-2 | TRBV3-1 | - | CASSDPGAFAGELFF
TRBJ2-3 | TRBV9 | - | CASSVGGLRTDTQYF
TRBJ1-1 | TRBV29-1 | - | CSVEEGLNTEAFF
TRBJ1-1 | TRBV4-1 | - | CASSQVGRTEAFF
TRBJ1-6 | TRBV28 | - | CASNGGGYNSPLHF